These 28 T cell receptor beta chains came from one sample sequenced in a study of T cell repertoires in cytomegalovirus infection. What these receptors recognize is not known. TCRdb used MiXCR to reprocess the reads, holding one entry per CDR3 protein. The table includes 640,000 or so distinct CDR3 sequences, about 30% detected once. Sequencing used cultured PBMCs, obtained from culture after CMV antigen stimulation. These TCRs come from a human donor in good health (CMV status not recorded). Some clones in this sample may be carry-over from other donors' samples.

The chain links TRBV11-2 to TRBJ2-3; 7 bases line up with TRBD2. The CDR3 is 19 amino acids. Germline loops: CDR1 SGHAT, CDR2 FQNNGV. The trim removed 0 bases at V and 0 bases at J, leaving 12 bases unmatched. CDR3 residues: CASSLDLGSGFSSTDTQYF. The DNA for the CDR3 is TGTGCCAGCAGCTTAGATCTTGGTAGCGGGTTCTCTAGCACAGATACGCAGTATTTT.

In this sample, this clonotype turned up a few times. The chain couples TRBV9 to TRBJ2-5, with 12 bases fitting TRBD2. This CDR3 is built from 18 residues. CDR1 SGDLS and CDR2 YYNGEE come from the germline V gene. V dropped 0 bases and J dropped 4; count of bases not matched to a gene: 10. This CDR3 is CASSVDERLAGVSETQYF. In DNA form, the CDR3 reads TGTGCCAGCAGCGTAGACGAGCGACTAGCGGGGGTCTCAGAGACCCAGTACTTC.

The chain carries TRBV2 and TRBJ2-7; D remains unclear. CDR1 is SNHLY and CDR2 is FYNNEI in the germline V gene. This CDR3 region has 11 residues. The CDR3: CASSESYLPTV. The CDR3 DNA sequence: TGTGCCAGCAGTGAAAGCTACCTCCCAACAGTC.

In this sample, this clonotype turned up a few times. The V call is TRBV20-1, the J call TRBJ2-1; D is perhaps TRBD2 (5 bases). The CDR3 totals 14 residues. Trimming took off 5 bases at V and 7 bases at J, with 18 bases between the two ends. Germline loops: CDR1 DFQATT, CDR2 SNEGSKA (reference sequence). The DNA for the CDR3 is TGCAGTGCTGAGGAATCGGGGATTCGGAATGAGCAGTTCTTC. Protein: CSAEESGIRNEQFF.

This clonotype came up many times. The chain couples TRBV7-2 to TRBJ2-7; D is possibly TRBD1 or TRBD2 (5 bases each). The germline V and J ends were trimmed by 0 bases and 2 bases, with 11 bases remaining between them. CDR1 and CDR2 from the germline V gene are SGHTA and FQGNSA. The CDR3 spans 15 residues. The CDR3 nucleotides are TGTGCCAGCAGCTTAGCGAGGGGTAGGACCTACGAGCAGTACTTC. Protein product: CASSLARGRTYEQYF.

The genes are TRBV19 and TRBJ2-1, with D perhaps being TRBD1 or TRBD2 (5 bases each). This CDR3 is 16 amino acids long. V gave up 1 base and J gave up 3 bases, with 13 bases separating them. CDR1 and CDR2 (germline): LNHDA, SQIVND (reference sequence). CDR3 region: CASSIGKRTYYNEQFF. The CDR3 nucleotides read TGTGCCAGTAGTATAGGAAAGCGGACATACTACAATGAGCAGTTCTTC.

The chain is built from TRBV28 and TRBJ2-7; TRBD2 matches at 11 bases. J was trimmed by 2 bases and V by 2 bases; bases with no gene match: 5. The CDR3 sequence is 16 residues long. Germline CDR1 is MDHEN and CDR2 is SYDVKM. In nucleotides, the CDR3 is TGTGCCAGCAGTTTAGACATTAGCGGGGGGGCCTACGAGCAGTACTTC. This translates into CASSLDISGGAYEQYF.

This chain joins TRBV20-1 and TRBJ1-6; the match to TRBD1 covers 8 bases. Germline lookup yields CDR1 DFQATT and CDR2 SNEGSKA (reference sequence). The CDR3 spans 14 residues. J was trimmed by 9 bases and V by 6 bases; bases with no gene match: 10. The CDR3 reads CSAVPETGVSPLHF. CDR3 nucleotides: TGCAGTGCCGTCCCGGAGACAGGGGTTTCACCCCTCCACTTT.

The CDR3 sequence: CASSKEWGGGARNEQFF. The CDR3 DNA reads as TGTGCCAGCAGCAAAGAGTGGGGGGGGGGGGCTAGGAATGAGCAGTTCTTC. The rearrangement links TRBV7-6 to TRBJ2-1; tentatively, D is TRBD2 (7 bases). The CDR3 contains 17 residues. V was shortened by 5 bases and J by 7 bases, with 24 bases between the two germline ends. Germline CDR1 is SGHVS and CDR2 is FNYEAQ. The full variable domain, completed using reference TRBV7-6 and TRBJ2-1, is GAGVSQSPRYKVTKRGQDVALRCDPISGHVSLYWYRQALGQGPEFLTYFNYEAQQDKSGLPNDRFSAERPEGSISTLTIQRTEQRDSAMYRCASSKEWGGGARNEQFFGPGTRLTVL.

The gene calls are TRBV15 and TRBJ2-7; D may be TRBD2 (6 bases). CDR3 length equals 15 residues. Germline V gene data show CDR1 as LNHNV and CDR2 as YYDKDF (reference sequence). The V gene lost 5 bases and the J gene lost 1 base, with 15 bases spanning the gap. CDR3 loop: CATSVNGRRSYEQYF. CDR3 coding DNA: TGTGCCACCAGCGTCAACGGGAGAAGGTCCTACGAGCAGTACTTC.

This clonotype has more than one count but fewer than ten. The J gene is TRBJ1-6, the V gene TRBV27; weak D call: TRBD1 (6 bases). Germline V gene sequence: CDR1 MNHEY, CDR2 SMNVEV (reference sequence). CDR3 length equals 19 residues. V lost 6 bases and J 2 bases, leaving 23 bases between the germline ends. DNA of the CDR3: TGTGCCAGCAGCCCCGGGGAGGGACATCGTCGTACCTATAATTCACCCCTCCACTTT. Amino acids: CASSPGEGHRRTYNSPLHF.

V usage is TRBV5-1 and J usage is TRBJ2-2; D possibly uses TRBD1 or TRBD2 (5 bases each). The CDR3 extends over 14 amino acids. CDR1 and CDR2 from the germline V gene are SGHRS and YFSETQ. V was cut by 0 bases and J by 7 bases, with 10 bases left in between. The DNA for the CDR3 is TGCGCCAGCAGCTTGGTTGGGGGTGTCGGGGAGCTGTTTTTT. This codes for CASSLVGGVGELFF.

This clonotype was recorded many times. The chain is built from TRBV7-8 and TRBJ1-3; no definite D call. V lost 0 bases and J 0 bases, leaving 18 bases between the germline ends. Germline loops: CDR1 SGHVS, CDR2 FQNEAQ. The CDR3 spans 19 residues. In DNA form, the CDR3 reads TGTGCCAGCAGCTTAGCGGCGGCACGCCGGACGAGCTCTGGAAACACCATATATTTT. Amino acid sequence: CASSLAAARRTSSGNTIYF. The whole variable domain, filled in from reference TRBV7-8 and TRBJ1-3, reads GAGVSQSPRYKVAKRGQDVALRCDPISGHVSLFWYQQALGQGPEFLTYFQNEAQLDKSGLPSDRFFAERPEGSVSTLKIQRTQQEDSAVYLCASSLAAARRTSSGNTIYFGEGSWLTVV.

This clonotype came up many times. V gene TRBV7-2 combines with J gene TRBJ1-5; 9 bases are a match to TRBD1. Germline values: CDR1 SGHTA, CDR2 FQGNSA. This CDR3 spans 15 amino acids. The trim removed 3 bases at V and 1 base at J, leaving 1 base unmatched. The CDR3 region has the DNA TGTGCCAGCAGCTTTGGGACAGGGAGCAATCAGCCCCAGCATTTT. Translating gives CASSFGTGSNQPQHF.

This rearrangement joins TRBV6-2 or TRBV6-3 to TRBJ1-5; no definite D call. The germline V and J ends were trimmed by 4 bases and 3 bases, with 19 bases remaining between them. The CDR3 has 17 amino acids. CDR1 is MNHEY, CDR2 SVGEGT, per germline. The CDR3 sequence: CASSSRQRDGDNQPQHF. The CDR3, as DNA: TGTGCCAGCAGTTCTCGGCAAAGGGATGGTGACAATCAGCCCCAGCATTTT.

This clonotype was picked up a small number of times. The chain recombines TRBV7-2 with TRBJ1-2; the D gene is possibly TRBD1 (6 bases). Trimming removed 1 base from V and 7 bases from J, with 13 bases in between. Germline lookup yields CDR1 SGHTA and CDR2 FQGNSA. The length of the CDR3 is 14 residues. For the CDR3, the DNA is TGTGCCAGCAGCTTAGTGGGGGCAGGGCTTGGCTACACCTTC. Translating it yields CASSLVGAGLGYTF. Full variable domain (missing parts from reference TRBV7-2 and TRBJ1-2): GAGVSQSPSNKVTEKGKDVELRCDPISGHTALYWYRQSLGQGLEFLIYFQGNSAPDKSGLPSDRFSAERTGGSVSTLTIQRTQQEDSAVYLCASSLVGAGLGYTFGSGTRLTVV.

This clonotype was picked up a small number of times. V is TRBV5-5 and J is TRBJ2-1; possible D gene TRBD2, 6 bases. Germline values: CDR1 SGHKS, CDR2 YYEKEE (reference sequence). V was trimmed by 5 bases and J by 4 bases, leaving 19 bases between them. This CDR3 spans 16 amino acids. The CDR3 bases are TGTGCCAGCAGTCGCGGACCGGGAGTGGCATACAATGAGCAGTTCTTC. Its protein is CASSRGPGVAYNEQFF.

This clonotype was seen a handful of times. The chain couples TRBV10-3 to TRBJ1-2; D uncertain. V shed 3 bases and J shed 4 bases, with 15 bases lying between them. Germline-derived CDR1 and CDR2 are ENHRY and SYGVKD. This CDR3 spans 15 amino acids. The CDR3 sequence: CAISDSDRLGYGYTF. CDR3 nucleotides: TGTGCCATCAGTGATTCGGACCGGTTGGGCTATGGCTACACCTTC.

V usage is TRBV11-3 and J usage is TRBJ2-3; TRBD1 might be the D (6 bases). The CDR3 is made up of 17 amino acids. V was clipped by 4 bases and J by 1 base, with 18 bases between them. The germline CDR1 and CDR2 sequences are SGHNT and YENEEA. The CDR3 sequence: CASSSRHREDRTDTQYF. The CDR3, as DNA: TGTGCCAGCAGCTCTCGACACAGGGAAGACCGCACAGATACGCAGTATTTT.

This clonotype was seen a few times. J is TRBJ2-1 and V is TRBV19; D is unresolved. This CDR3 spans 13 amino acids. V lost 4 bases and J 14 bases, leaving 18 bases between the germline ends. CDR1 LNHDA and CDR2 SQIVND come from the germline V gene (reference sequence). As DNA, the CDR3 is TGTGCCAGTAGTAGCCGATTGGTCGATGGGGAGTTCTTC. This codes for CASSSRLVDGEFF.

The chain couples TRBV5-4 to TRBJ1-4; possible D gene TRBD1, 6 bases. Trimming left V 0 bases short and J 7 bases short, with 16 bases between. The CDR3 covers 16 residues. Germline assignment: CDR1 SGHNT and CDR2 YYREEE (reference sequence). The CDR3 nucleotides are TGTGCCAGCAGCTTGGGTGGGAGTAACAGGGTTGAAAAACTGTTTTTT. The encoded protein is CASSLGGSNRVEKLFF. Complete variable domain (other parts from reference TRBV5-4 and TRBJ1-4): ETGVTQSPTHLIKTRGQQVTLRCSSQSGHNTVSWYQQALGQGPQFIFQYYREEENGRGNFPPRFSGLQFPNYSSELNVNALELDDSALYLCASSLGGSNRVEKLFFGSGTQLSVL.

J is TRBJ1-3 and V is TRBV7-9, with no clear D. The V gene lost 3 bases and the J gene lost 0 bases, with 15 bases spanning the gap. The CDR3 has 17 amino acids. Germline CDR1 reads SEHNR; CDR2 reads FQNEAQ (reference sequence). The CDR3, as DNA: TGTGCCAGCAGCTTTCACCGGACGGACGTCTCTGGAAACACCATATATTTT. Translated, it gives CASSFHRTDVSGNTIYF. Variable domain in full (rest from reference TRBV7-9 and TRBJ1-3): DTGVSQNPRHKITKRGQNVTFRCDPISEHNRLYWYRQTLGQGPEFLTYFQNEAQLEKSRLLSDRFSAERPKGSFSTLEIQRTEQGDSAMYLCASSFHRTDVSGNTIYFGEGSWLTVV.

This clonotype was seen a handful of times. The V and J genes are TRBV7-2 and TRBJ2-5; D is unresolved. V lost 7 bases to trimming and J lost 5 bases, with 14 bases between them. Per the germline V gene, CDR1 is SGHTA and CDR2 is FQGNSA. The CDR3 contains 13 residues. CDR3 region: CASNYWPRETQYF. The DNA of the CDR3 is TGTGCCAGCAACTACTGGCCCCGGGAGACCCAGTACTTC.

This clonotype was observed a single time. A read error may be the cause here, since a much bigger clone is one base away. The chain has TRBV19 and TRBJ2-1; 14 bases align to TRBD2. The CDR3 totals 19 residues. The germline gives CDR1 LNHDA, CDR2 SQIVND (reference sequence). The CDR3 coding sequence is TGTGCCAGTAGCCCAGGACTAGCGGGGGGCCAGATGCAATACAATGAGCAGCTCTTC. Amino acid sequence: CASSPGLAGGQMQYNEQLF.

The chain carries TRBV4-1 and TRBJ2-7; D gene uncertain. The CDR3 length is 14 residues. Germline loops: CDR1 MGHRA, CDR2 YSYEKL. Trimming shortened V by 4 bases and J by 6 bases, and 16 bases separated the two germline ends. CDR3 DNA: TGCGCCAGCAGCCGAGGAGCTAGGACGCCCGAGCAGTACTTC. Amino acid sequence: CASSRGARTPEQYF.

Here the CDR3 DNA reads TGTGCCAGCAGTCGCGGGTCCCGTTCTGTGAATGAGCAGTTCTTC. Protein: CASSRGSRSVNEQFF. This chain joins TRBV2 and TRBJ2-1; TRBD2 might be the D (5 bases). CDR3 length: 15 residues. Trimming shortened V by 5 bases and J by 7 bases, and 18 bases separated the two germline ends. Germline V gene sequence: CDR1 SNHLY, CDR2 FYNNEI. Combining the CDR3 with reference TRBV2 and TRBJ2-1 gives the whole variable domain EPEVTQTPSHQVTQMGQEVILRCVPISNHLYFYWYRQILGQKVEFLVSFYNNEISEKSEIFDDQFSVERPDGSNFTLKIRSTKLEDSAMYFCASSRGSRSVNEQFFGPGTRLTVL.

The chain is built from TRBV12-3 or TRBV12-4 and TRBJ1-4, with D tentatively TRBD1 (5 bases). Trimming removed 4 bases at V and 6 bases at J, with 9 bases between. This CDR3 has 13 amino acids. The CDR3 region is CASSSDSYEKLFF. The DNA of the CDR3 is TGTGCCAGCAGTTCAGACAGTTATGAAAAACTGTTTTTT.

The chain uses TRBV27 and TRBJ1-1; a weak D match, TRBD1 (6 bases). The CDR3 has 13 amino acids. Germline CDR1 and CDR2: MNHEY and SMNVEV (reference sequence). Trimming took off 3 bases at V and 11 bases at J, with 16 bases between the two ends. CDR3 sequence: CASSFGVGGAAFF. CDR3 nucleotide sequence: TGTGCCAGCAGTTTCGGTGTCGGGGGCGCGGCTTTCTTT.